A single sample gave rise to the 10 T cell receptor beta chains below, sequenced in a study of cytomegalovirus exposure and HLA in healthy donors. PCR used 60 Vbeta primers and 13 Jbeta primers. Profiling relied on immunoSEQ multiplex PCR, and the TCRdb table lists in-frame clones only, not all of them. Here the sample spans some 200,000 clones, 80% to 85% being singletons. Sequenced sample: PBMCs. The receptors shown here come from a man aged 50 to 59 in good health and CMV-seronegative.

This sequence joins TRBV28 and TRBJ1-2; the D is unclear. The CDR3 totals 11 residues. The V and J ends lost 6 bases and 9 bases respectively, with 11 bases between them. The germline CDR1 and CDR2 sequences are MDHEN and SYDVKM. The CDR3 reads CASSSGVRYTF. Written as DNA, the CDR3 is TGTGCCAGCAGCTCCGGGGTACGCTACACCTTC.

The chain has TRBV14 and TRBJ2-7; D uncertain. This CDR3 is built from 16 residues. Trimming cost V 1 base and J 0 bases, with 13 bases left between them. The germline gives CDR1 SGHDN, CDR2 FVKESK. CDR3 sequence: CASSQVRQVHSYEQYF. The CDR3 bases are TGTGCCAGCAGCCAAGTTCGCCAGGTTCACTCCTACGAGCAGTACTTC. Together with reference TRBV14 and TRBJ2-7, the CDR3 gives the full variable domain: EAGVTQFPSHSVIEKGQTVTLRCDPISGHDNLYWYRRVMGKEIKFLLHFVKESKQDESGMPNNRFLAERTGGTYSTLKVQPAELEDSGVYFCASSQVRQVHSYEQYFGPGTRLTVT.

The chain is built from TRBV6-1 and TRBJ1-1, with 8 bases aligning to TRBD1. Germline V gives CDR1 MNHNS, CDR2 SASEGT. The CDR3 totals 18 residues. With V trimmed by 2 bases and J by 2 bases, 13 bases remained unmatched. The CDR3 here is CASSEWEGIDRGNTEAFF. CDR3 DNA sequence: TGTGCCAGCAGTGAATGGGAGGGGATCGACAGGGGAAACACTGAAGCTTTCTTT.

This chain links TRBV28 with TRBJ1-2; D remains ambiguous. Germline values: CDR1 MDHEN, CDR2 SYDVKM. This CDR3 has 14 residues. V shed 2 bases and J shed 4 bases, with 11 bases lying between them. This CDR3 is CASSLEGRFYGYTF. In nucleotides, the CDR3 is TGTGCCAGCAGTTTAGAGGGTAGATTCTATGGCTACACCTTC.

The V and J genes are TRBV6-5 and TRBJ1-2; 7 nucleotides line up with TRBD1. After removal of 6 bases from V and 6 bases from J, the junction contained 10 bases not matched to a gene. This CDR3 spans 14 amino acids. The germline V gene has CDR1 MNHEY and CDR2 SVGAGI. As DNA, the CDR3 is TGTGCCAGCAGACCCCCCGACAGGGCAGATGGCTACACCTTC. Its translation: CASRPPDRADGYTF.

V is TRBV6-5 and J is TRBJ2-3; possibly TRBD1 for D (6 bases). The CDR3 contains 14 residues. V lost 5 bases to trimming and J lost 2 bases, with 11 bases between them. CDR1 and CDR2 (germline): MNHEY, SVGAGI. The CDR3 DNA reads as TGTGCCAGCAGTACAGGGTTTGTCACAGATACGCAGTATTTT. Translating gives CASSTGFVTDTQYF.

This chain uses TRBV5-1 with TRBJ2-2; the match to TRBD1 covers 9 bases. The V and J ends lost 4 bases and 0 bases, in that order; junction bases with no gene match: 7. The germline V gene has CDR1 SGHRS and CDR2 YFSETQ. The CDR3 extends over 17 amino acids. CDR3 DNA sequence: TGCGCCAGCAGCACAGGGGGCCGCACCACGAACACCGGGGAGCTGTTTTTT. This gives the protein CASSTGGRTTNTGELFF.

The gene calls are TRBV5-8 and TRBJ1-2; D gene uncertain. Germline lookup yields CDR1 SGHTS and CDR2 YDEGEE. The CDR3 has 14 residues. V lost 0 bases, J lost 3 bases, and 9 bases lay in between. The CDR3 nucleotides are TGTGCCAGCAGCTTGGGCTCAGGATACTATGGCTACACCTTC. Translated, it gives CASSLGSGYYGYTF. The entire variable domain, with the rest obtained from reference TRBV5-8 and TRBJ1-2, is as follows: EAGVTQSPTHLIKTRGQQATLRCSPISGHTSVYWYQQALGLGLQFLLWYDEGEERNRGNFPPRFSGRQFPNYSSELNVNALELEDSALYLCASSLGSGYYGYTFGSGTRLTVV.

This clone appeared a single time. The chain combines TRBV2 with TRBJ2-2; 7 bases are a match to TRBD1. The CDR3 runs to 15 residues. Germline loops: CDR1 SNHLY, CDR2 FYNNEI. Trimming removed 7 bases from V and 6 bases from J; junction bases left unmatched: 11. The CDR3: CASTQRRGSPGELFF. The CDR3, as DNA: TGTGCCAGCACCCAACGCAGGGGGTCCCCCGGGGAGCTGTTTTTT.

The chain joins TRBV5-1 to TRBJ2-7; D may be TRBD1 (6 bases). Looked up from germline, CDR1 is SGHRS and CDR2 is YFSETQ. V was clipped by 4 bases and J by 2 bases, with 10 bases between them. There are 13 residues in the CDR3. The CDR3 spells CASSRDTTYEQYF. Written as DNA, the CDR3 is TGCGCCAGCAGCCGGGACACCACCTACGAGCAGTACTTC.